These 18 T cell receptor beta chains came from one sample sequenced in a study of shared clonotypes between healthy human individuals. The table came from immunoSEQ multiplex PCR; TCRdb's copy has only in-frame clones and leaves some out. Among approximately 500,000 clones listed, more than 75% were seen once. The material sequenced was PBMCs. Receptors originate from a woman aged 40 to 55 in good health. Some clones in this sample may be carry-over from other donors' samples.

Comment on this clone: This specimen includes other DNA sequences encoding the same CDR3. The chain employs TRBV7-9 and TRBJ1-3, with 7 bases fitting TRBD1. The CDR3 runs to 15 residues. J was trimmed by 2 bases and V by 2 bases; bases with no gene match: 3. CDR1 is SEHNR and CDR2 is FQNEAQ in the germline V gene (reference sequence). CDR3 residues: CASSLSRGTGNTIYF. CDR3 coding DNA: TGTGCCAGCAGCTTATCCAGGGGGACTGGAAACACCATATATTTT.

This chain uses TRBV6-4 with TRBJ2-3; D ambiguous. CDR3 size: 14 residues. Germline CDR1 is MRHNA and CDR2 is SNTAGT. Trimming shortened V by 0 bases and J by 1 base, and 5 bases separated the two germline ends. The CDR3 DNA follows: TGTGCCAGCAGTGACTCGGGCGGCACAGATACGCAGTATTTT. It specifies CASSDSGGTDTQYF.

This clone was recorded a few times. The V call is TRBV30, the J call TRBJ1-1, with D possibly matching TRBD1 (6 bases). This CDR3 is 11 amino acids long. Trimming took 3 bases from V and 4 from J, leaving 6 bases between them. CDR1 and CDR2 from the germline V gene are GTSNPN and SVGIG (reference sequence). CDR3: CAWRQGTEAFF. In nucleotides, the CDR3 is TGTGCCTGGAGACAGGGCACTGAAGCTTTCTTT.

CDR3 nucleotides: TGTGCCAGTAGTATCCCGGCTAATGAGCAGTTCTTC. This gives the protein CASSIPANEQFF. This sequence joins TRBV19 and TRBJ2-1; D unresolved. Germline V gene sequence: CDR1 LNHDA, CDR2 SQIVND (reference sequence). Deletions cut 3 bases from V and 7 bases from J, with 7 bases between. This CDR3 comprises 12 residues.

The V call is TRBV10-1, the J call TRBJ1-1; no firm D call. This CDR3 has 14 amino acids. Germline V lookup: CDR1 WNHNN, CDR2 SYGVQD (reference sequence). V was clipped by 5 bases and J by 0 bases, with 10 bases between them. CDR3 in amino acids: CASSLIRMNTEAFF. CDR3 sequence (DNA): TGCGCCAGCAGTTTGATTAGGATGAACACTGAAGCTTTCTTT.

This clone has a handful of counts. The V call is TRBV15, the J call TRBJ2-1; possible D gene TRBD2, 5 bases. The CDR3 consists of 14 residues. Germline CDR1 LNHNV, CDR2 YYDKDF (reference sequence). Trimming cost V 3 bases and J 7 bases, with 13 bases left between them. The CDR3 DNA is TGTGCCACCAGCAGCGGACTGGCCCCAAATGAGCAGTTCTTC. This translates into CATSSGLAPNEQFF.

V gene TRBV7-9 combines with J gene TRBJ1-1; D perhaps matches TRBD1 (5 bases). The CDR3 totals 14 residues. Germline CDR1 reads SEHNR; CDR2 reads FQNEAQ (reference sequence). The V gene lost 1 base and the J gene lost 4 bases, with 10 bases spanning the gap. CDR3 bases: TGTGCCAGCAGCTTAGTGTACGGGGGCACTGAAGCTTTCTTT. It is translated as CASSLVYGGTEAFF. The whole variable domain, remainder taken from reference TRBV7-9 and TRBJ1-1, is DTGVSQNPRHKITKRGQNVTFRCDPISEHNRLYWYRQTLGQGPEFLTYFQNEAQLEKSRLLSDRFSAERPKGSFSTLEIQRTEQGDSAMYLCASSLVYGGTEAFFGQGTRLTVV.

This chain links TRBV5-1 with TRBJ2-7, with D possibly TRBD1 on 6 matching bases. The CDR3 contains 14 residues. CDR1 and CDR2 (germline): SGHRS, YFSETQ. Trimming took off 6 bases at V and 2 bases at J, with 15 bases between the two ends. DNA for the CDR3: TGCGCCAGCAAATACAGGGCTAAGACCTACGAGCAGTACTTC. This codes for CASKYRAKTYEQYF.

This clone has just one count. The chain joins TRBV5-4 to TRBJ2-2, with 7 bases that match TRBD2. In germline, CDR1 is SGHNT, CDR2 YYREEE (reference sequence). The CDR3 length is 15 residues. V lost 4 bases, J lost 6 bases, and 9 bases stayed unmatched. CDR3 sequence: CASSTLGRGAGELFF. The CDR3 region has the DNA TGTGCCAGCAGCACATTGGGACGGGGGGCCGGGGAGCTGTTTTTT.

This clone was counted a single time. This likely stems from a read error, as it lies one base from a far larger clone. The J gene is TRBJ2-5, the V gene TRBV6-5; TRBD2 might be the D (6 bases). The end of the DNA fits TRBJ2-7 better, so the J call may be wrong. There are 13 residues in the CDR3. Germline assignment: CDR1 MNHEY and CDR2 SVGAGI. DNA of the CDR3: TGTGCCAGCGGCCTTGTGGGGGGCTACGAGCAGTACTTC. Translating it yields CASGLVGGYEQYF.

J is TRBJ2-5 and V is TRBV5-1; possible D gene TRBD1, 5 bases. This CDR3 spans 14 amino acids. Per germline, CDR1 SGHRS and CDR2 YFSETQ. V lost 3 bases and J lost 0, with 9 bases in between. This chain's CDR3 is CASSSRGHQETQYF. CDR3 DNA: TGCGCCAGCAGCTCAAGGGGCCACCAAGAGACCCAGTACTTC.

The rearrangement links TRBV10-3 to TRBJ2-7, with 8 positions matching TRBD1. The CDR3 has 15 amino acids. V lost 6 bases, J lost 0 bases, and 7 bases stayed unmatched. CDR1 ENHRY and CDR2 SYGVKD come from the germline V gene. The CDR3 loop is CAIRKGQEYSYEQYF. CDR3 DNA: TGTGCCATCAGAAAGGGACAGGAATACTCCTACGAGCAGTACTTC.

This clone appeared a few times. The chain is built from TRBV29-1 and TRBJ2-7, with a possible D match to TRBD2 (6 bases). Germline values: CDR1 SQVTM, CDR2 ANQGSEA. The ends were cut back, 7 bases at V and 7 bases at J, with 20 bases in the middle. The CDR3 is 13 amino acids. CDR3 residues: CSAYLGGVGEQYF. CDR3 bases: TGCAGCGCCTACTTGGGCGGGGTGGGGGAGCAGTACTTC.

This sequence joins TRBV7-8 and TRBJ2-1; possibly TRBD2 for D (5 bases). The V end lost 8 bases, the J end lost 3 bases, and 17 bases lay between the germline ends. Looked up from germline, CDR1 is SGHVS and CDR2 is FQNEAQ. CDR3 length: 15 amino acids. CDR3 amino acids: CASHQSPGVYNEQFF. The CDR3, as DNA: TGTGCCAGCCACCAAAGTCCCGGGGTCTACAATGAGCAGTTCTTC.

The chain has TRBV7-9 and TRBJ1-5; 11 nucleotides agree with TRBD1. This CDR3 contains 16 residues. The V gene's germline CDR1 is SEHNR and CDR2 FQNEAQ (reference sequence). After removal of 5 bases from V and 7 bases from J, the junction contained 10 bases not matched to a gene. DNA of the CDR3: TGTGCCAGCAGCAGCCGGACAGGGGGCTTGGGCCAGCCCCAGCATTTT. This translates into CASSSRTGGLGQPQHF.

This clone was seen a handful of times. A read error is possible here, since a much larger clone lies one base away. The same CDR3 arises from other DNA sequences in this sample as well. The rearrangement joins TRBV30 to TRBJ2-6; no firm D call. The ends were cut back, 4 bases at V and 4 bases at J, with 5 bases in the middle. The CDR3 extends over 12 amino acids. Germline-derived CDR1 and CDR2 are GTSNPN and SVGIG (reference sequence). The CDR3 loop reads CAWNPGANVLTF. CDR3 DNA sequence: TGTGCCTGGAATCCAGGGGCCAACGTCCTGACTTTC.

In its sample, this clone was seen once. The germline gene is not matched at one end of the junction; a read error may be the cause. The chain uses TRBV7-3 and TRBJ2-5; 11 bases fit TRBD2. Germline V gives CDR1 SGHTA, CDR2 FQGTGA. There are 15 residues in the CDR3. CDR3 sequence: CTSSLTSGMGETQYF. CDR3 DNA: TGTACCAGCAGCCTGACTAGCGGGATGGGAGAGACCCAGTACTTC.

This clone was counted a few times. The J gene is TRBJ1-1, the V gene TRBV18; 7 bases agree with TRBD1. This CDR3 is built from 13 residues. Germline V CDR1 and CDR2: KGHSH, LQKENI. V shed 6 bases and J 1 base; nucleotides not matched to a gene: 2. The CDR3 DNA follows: TGTGCCAGCTCGGGGACAGCGAACACTGAAGCTTTCTTT. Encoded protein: CASSGTANTEAFF. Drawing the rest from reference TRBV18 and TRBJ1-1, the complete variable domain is NAGVMQNPRHLVRRRGQEARLRCSPMKGHSHVYWYRQLPEEGLKFMVYLQKENIIDESGMPKERFSAEFPKEGPSILRIQQVVRGDSAAYFCASSGTANTEAFFGQGTRLTVV.